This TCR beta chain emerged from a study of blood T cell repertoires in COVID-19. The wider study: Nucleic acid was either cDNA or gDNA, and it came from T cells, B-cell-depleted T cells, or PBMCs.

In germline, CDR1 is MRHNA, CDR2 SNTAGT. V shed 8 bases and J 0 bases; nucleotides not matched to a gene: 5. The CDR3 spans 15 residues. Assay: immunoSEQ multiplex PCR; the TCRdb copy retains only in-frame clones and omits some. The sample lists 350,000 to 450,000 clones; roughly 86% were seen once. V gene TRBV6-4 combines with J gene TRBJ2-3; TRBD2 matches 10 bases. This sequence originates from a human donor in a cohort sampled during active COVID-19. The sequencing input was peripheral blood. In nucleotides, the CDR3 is TGTGCCAGCTCTTGGACTAGCGGAAGCACAGATACGCAGTATTTT. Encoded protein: CASSWTSGSTDTQYF.